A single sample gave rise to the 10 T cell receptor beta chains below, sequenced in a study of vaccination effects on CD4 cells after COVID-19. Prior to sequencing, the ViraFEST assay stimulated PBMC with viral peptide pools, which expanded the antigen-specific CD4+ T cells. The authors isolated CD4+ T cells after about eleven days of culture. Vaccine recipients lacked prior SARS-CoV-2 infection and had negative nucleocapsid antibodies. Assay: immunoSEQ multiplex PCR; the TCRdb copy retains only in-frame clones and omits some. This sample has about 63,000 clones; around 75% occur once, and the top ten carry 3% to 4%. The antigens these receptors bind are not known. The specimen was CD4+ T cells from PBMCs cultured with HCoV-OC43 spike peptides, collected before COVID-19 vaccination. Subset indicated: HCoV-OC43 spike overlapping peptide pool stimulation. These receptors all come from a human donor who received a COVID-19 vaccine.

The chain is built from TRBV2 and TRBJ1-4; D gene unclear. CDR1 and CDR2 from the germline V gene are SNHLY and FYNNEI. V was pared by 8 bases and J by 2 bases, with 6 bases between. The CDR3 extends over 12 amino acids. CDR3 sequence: CASGGTNEKLFF. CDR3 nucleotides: TGTGCCAGCGGTGGGACTAATGAAAAACTGTTTTTT. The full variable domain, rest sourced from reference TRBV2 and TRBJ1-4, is EPEVTQTPSHQVTQMGQEVILRCVPISNHLYFYWYRQILGQKVEFLVSFYNNEISEKSEIFDDQFSVERPDGSNFTLKIRSTKLEDSAMYFCASGGTNEKLFFGSGTQLSVL.

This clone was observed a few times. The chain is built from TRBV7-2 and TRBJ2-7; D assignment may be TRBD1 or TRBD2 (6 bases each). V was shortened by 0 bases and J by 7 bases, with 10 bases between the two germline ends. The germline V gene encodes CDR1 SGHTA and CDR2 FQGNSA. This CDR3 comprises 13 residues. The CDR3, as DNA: TGTGCCAGCAGCTTAGCTGAGGGGGGAGAGCAGTACGTC. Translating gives CASSLAEGGEQYV.

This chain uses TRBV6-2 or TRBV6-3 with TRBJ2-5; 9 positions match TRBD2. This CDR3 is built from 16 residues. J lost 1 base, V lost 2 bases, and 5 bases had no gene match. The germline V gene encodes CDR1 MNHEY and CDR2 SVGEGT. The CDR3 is CASSYERGALQETQYF. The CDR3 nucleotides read TGTGCCAGCAGTTACGAGCGGGGGGCCCTCCAAGAGACCCAGTACTTC.

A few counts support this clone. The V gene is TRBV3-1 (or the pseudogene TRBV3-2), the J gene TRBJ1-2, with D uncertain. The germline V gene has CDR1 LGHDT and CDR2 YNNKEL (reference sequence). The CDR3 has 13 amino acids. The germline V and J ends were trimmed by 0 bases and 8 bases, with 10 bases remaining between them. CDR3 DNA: TGTGCCAGCAGCCAAGATTCGATCGGGGGCTACACCTTC. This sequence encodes CASSQDSIGGYTF.

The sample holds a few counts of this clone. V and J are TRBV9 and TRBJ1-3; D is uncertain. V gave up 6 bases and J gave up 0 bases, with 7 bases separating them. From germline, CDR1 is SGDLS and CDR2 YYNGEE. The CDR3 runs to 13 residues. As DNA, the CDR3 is TGTGCCAGCACTCCCATCTCTGGAAACACCATATATTTT. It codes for CASTPISGNTIYF.

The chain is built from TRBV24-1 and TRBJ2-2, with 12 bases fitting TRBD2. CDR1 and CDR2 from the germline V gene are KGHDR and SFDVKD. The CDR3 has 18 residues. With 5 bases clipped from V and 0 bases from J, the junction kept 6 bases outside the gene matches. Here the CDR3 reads CATSGALAGGTNTGELFF. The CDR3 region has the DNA TGTGCCACCAGTGGAGCCCTAGCGGGGGGGACGAACACCGGGGAGCTGTTTTTT.

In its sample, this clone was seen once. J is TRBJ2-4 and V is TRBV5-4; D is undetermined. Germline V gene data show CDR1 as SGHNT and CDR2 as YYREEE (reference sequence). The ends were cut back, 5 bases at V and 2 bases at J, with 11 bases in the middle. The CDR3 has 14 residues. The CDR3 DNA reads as TGTGCCAGCAGTCTGGGCGGAACCAAAAACATTCAGTACTTC. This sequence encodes CASSLGGTKNIQYF.

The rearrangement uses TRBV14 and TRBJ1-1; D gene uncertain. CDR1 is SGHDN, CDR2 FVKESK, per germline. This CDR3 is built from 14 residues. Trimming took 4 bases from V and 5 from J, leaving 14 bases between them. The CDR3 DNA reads TGTGCCAGCAGCCCGCACCAGGCTGGGACTGAAGCTTTCTTT. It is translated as CASSPHQAGTEAFF. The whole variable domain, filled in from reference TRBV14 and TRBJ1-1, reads EAGVTQFPSHSVIEKGQTVTLRCDPISGHDNLYWYRRVMGKEIKFLLHFVKESKQDESGMPNNRFLAERTGGTYSTLKVQPAELEDSGVYFCASSPHQAGTEAFFGQGTRLTVV.

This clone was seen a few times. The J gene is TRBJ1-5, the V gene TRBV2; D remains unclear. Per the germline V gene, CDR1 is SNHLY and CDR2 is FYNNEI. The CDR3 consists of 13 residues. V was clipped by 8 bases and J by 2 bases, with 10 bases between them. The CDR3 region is CASGRDGNQPQHF. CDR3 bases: TGTGCCAGCGGGAGAGACGGCAATCAGCCCCAGCATTTT.

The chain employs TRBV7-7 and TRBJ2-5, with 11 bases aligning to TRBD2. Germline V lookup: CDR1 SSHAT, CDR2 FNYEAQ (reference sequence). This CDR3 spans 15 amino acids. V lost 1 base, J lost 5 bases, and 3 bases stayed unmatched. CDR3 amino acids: CASSLGSGGAETQYF. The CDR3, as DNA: TGTGCCAGCAGCTTAGGTAGCGGGGGGGCGGAGACCCAGTACTTC.